These T cell receptor beta chains were read from a single sample in a study of shared clonotypes between healthy human individuals. The repertoire was sequenced with immunoSEQ multiplex PCR; TCRdb's copy has only in-frame clones and lacks some. The sample lists about 2.3 million clones, 80% to 95% occurring once. The sample comprised naive CD4+ T cells from PBMCs. The receptor set was obtained from a man younger than 35 in good health. Some clones in this sample may be carry-over from other donors' samples. Each CDR3 is given with its conserved first and last residue. The order of the fields is J gene, V gene, clone size, CDR3 length, D gene, CDR3 DNA, CDR3 protein. D genes are given only for firm matches. Rows may omit the clone size; those that give it use once, few, many or a size class.

J gene: TRBJ2-2
V gene: TRBV19
clone size: NA
CDR3 length: 15
D gene: NA
CDR3 DNA: TGTGCCAGTAGTCCCGGGGGGCTTAGCACCGGGGAGCTGTTTTTT
CDR3 protein: CASSPGGLSTGELFF

J gene: TRBJ1-1
V gene: TRBV14
clone size: NA
CDR3 length: 16
D gene: NA
CDR3 DNA: TGTGCCAGCAGCCAACTCCCCGGGGCAGGGAGAAATGAAGCTTTCTTT
CDR3 protein: CASSQLPGAGRNEAFF

J gene: TRBJ2-1
V gene: TRBV5-4
clone size: NA
CDR3 length: 15
D gene: NA
CDR3 DNA: TGTGCCAGCAGCTTGGCCAGCGGGCCAGACAATGAGCAGTTCTTC
CDR3 protein: CASSLASGPDNEQFF

J gene: TRBJ1-2
V gene: TRBV28
clone size: NA
CDR3 length: 13
D gene: TRBD1
CDR3 DNA: TGTGCCAGCAGAAAAACAGGGGTTTTGGGCTACACCTTC
CDR3 protein: CASRKTGVLGYTF

J gene: TRBJ1-4
V gene: TRBV19
clone size: NA
CDR3 length: 14
D gene: NA
CDR3 DNA: TGTGCCAGTAGTATCCAGGTCCTGGGAGAAAAACTGTTTTTT
CDR3 protein: CASSIQVLGEKLFF

J gene: TRBJ1-6
V gene: TRBV27
clone size: NA
CDR3 length: 16
D gene: TRBD1
CDR3 DNA: TGTGCCAGCAGTTTACGCGGCAGGGGGGAAATTTCACCCCTCCACTTT
CDR3 protein: CASSLRGRGEISPLHF

J gene: TRBJ2-5
V gene: TRBV7-3
clone size: NA
CDR3 length: 17
D gene: TRBD2
CDR3 DNA: TGTGCCAGCAGCTTAAGGGCTTGGGCGGGAGGGCCGGAGACCCAGTACTTC
CDR3 protein: CASSLRAWAGGPETQYF

J gene: TRBJ1-2
V gene: TRBV14
clone size: NA
CDR3 length: 14
D gene: NA
CDR3 DNA: TGTGCCAGCAGCCAAGCGGGTATTCCCCATGGCTACACCTTC
CDR3 protein: CASSQAGIPHGYTF

J gene: TRBJ2-7
V gene: TRBV4-1
clone size: NA
CDR3 length: 16
D gene: NA
CDR3 DNA: TGCGCCAGCAGCCAAGATCAAGCAGGGATACGTTACGAGCAGTACTTC
CDR3 protein: CASSQDQAGIRYEQYF

J gene: TRBJ2-1
V gene: TRBV5-1
clone size: NA
CDR3 length: 14
D gene: NA
CDR3 DNA: TGCGCCAGCAACCTACAGGGACCCGACAATGAGCAGTTCTTC
CDR3 protein: CASNLQGPDNEQFF

J gene: TRBJ1-4
V gene: TRBV18
clone size: once
CDR3 length: 15
D gene: NA
CDR3 DNA: TGTGCCAGCTCACCCTTCTCACAGGACAATGAAAAACTGTTTTTT
CDR3 protein: CASSPFSQDNEKLFF

J gene: TRBJ1-2
V gene: TRBV5-1
clone size: NA
CDR3 length: 13
D gene: NA
CDR3 DNA: TGCGCCAGCAGCTGGGGACGGGAGGGTGGCTACACCTTC
CDR3 protein: CASSWGREGGYTF

J gene: TRBJ1-2
V gene: TRBV4-1
clone size: few
CDR3 length: 12
D gene: NA
CDR3 DNA: TGCGCCAGCAGCCAAGAACGGCGCGGCTACACCTTC
CDR3 protein: CASSQERRGYTF

J gene: TRBJ2-2
V gene: TRBV5-1
clone size: NA
CDR3 length: 18
D gene: TRBD2
CDR3 DNA: TGCGCCAGCAGCTTGAAATTGTCTAGCGGGAGTCGTACCGGGGAGCTGTTTTTT
CDR3 protein: CASSLKLSSGSRTGELFF

J gene: TRBJ1-5
V gene: TRBV15
clone size: NA
CDR3 length: 17
D gene: NA
CDR3 DNA: TGTGCCACCAGCAGAGAACCGGGACGGACCCTTAATCAGCCCCAGCATTTT
CDR3 protein: CATSREPGRTLNQPQHF

J gene: TRBJ2-1
V gene: TRBV29-1
clone size: once
CDR3 length: 16
D gene: TRBD2
CDR3 DNA: TGCAGCGCAACACGGACTAGCGGGTCCGATAGAGGTGAGCAGTTCTTC
CDR3 protein: CSATRTSGSDRGEQFF

J gene: TRBJ1-1
V gene: TRBV19
clone size: NA
CDR3 length: 12
D gene: NA
CDR3 DNA: TGTGCCACGTCACAGAGGAACACTGAAGCTTTCTTT
CDR3 protein: CATSQRNTEAFF

J gene: TRBJ2-7
V gene: TRBV7-9
clone size: NA
CDR3 length: 16
D gene: TRBD2
CDR3 DNA: TGTGCCAGCAGCTTAAGGGGTAGCGGGGCCACCTACGAGCAGTACTTC
CDR3 protein: CASSLRGSGATYEQYF

J gene: TRBJ2-2
V gene: TRBV28
clone size: NA
CDR3 length: 14
D gene: NA
CDR3 DNA: TGTGCCAGCAGCCCCCTGTCGGTCTCCGGGGAGCTGTTTTTT
CDR3 protein: CASSPLSVSGELFF

J gene: TRBJ2-6
V gene: TRBV28
clone size: NA
CDR3 length: 13
D gene: NA
CDR3 DNA: TGTGCCAGCACCTCTTCTGGGGCCAACGTCCTGACTTTC
CDR3 protein: CASTSSGANVLTF

J gene: TRBJ2-3
V gene: TRBV2
clone size: NA
CDR3 length: 15
D gene: TRBD1
CDR3 DNA: TGTGCCAGCACCACCGCTGCAGGGGGAGCAAATACGCAGTATTTT
CDR3 protein: CASTTAAGGANTQYF

J gene: TRBJ1-2
V gene: TRBV7-2
clone size: NA
CDR3 length: 12
D gene: NA
CDR3 DNA: TGTGCCAGCAGCTTAGTGGGCTATGGCTACACCTTC
CDR3 protein: CASSLVGYGYTF

J gene: TRBJ2-1
V gene: TRBV7-3
clone size: NA
CDR3 length: 16
D gene: NA
CDR3 DNA: TGTGCCAGCAGCTTAAGAGCGGGTGATGCATACAATGAGCAGTTCTTC
CDR3 protein: CASSLRAGDAYNEQFF

J gene: TRBJ2-7
V gene: TRBV28
clone size: NA
CDR3 length: 19
D gene: TRBD2
CDR3 DNA: TGTGCCAGCAGTCCAGCGGCCACCGGGACTAGCGGGAGTCTATACGAGCAGTACTTC
CDR3 protein: CASSPAATGTSGSLYEQYF

J gene: TRBJ2-3
V gene: TRBV28
clone size: NA
CDR3 length: 18
D gene: TRBD1
CDR3 DNA: TGTGCCAGCAGTCCACCCCCCGGGACAGGGTGGCGCACAGATACGCAGTATTTT
CDR3 protein: CASSPPPGTGWRTDTQYF

J gene: TRBJ2-7
V gene: TRBV6-1
clone size: NA
CDR3 length: 13
D gene: NA
CDR3 DNA: TGTGCCAGCAGTGAGGGGAATCTGGGGGAGCAGTACTTC
CDR3 protein: CASSEGNLGEQYF

J gene: TRBJ2-2
V gene: TRBV28
clone size: NA
CDR3 length: 14
D gene: NA
CDR3 DNA: TGTGCCAGCAGCCCCCCTTTCAACACCGGGGAGCTGTTTTTT
CDR3 protein: CASSPPFNTGELFF

J gene: TRBJ2-7
V gene: TRBV2
clone size: NA
CDR3 length: 15
D gene: NA
CDR3 DNA: TGTGCCAGCAGTTTCCATCCGGGACCCTCCTACGAGCAGTACTTC
CDR3 protein: CASSFHPGPSYEQYF

J gene: TRBJ1-2
V gene: TRBV28
clone size: NA
CDR3 length: 16
D gene: NA
CDR3 DNA: TGTGCCAGCACTCCCGGGGGTAACACACGGAACTATGGCTACACCTTC
CDR3 protein: CASTPGGNTRNYGYTF

J gene: TRBJ1-5
V gene: TRBV28
clone size: NA
CDR3 length: 15
D gene: NA
CDR3 DNA: TGTGCCAGCAGTTTCTCCGGGAAAAGCAATCAGCCCCAGCATTTT
CDR3 protein: CASSFSGKSNQPQHF

J gene: TRBJ2-3
V gene: TRBV6-4
clone size: NA
CDR3 length: 15
D gene: NA
CDR3 DNA: TGTGCCAGCAGCCACGGGGGATACGGAGGAGATACGCAGTATTTT
CDR3 protein: CASSHGGYGGDTQYF

J gene: TRBJ2-6
V gene: TRBV2
clone size: once
CDR3 length: 14
D gene: TRBD1
CDR3 DNA: TGTGCCAGCGGGACAGGGGCTGGGGCCAACGTCCTGACTTTC
CDR3 protein: CASGTGAGANVLTF

J gene: TRBJ1-5
V gene: TRBV28
clone size: few
CDR3 length: 16
D gene: TRBD1
CDR3 DNA: TGTGCCAGCAGTTCCTGGACAGGGGAGAGCAATCAGCCCCAGCATTTT
CDR3 protein: CASSSWTGESNQPQHF

J gene: TRBJ2-1
V gene: TRBV5-4
clone size: NA
CDR3 length: 15
D gene: TRBD1
CDR3 DNA: TGTGCCAGCAGCCCCGGCGAGGGAAGGGACAGTGAGCAGTTCTTC
CDR3 protein: CASSPGEGRDSEQFF

J gene: TRBJ2-7
V gene: TRBV7-3
clone size: NA
CDR3 length: 15
D gene: TRBD2
CDR3 DNA: TGTGCCAGCAGCTCCACCGGGACTAGCGGGGGCGAGCAGTACTTC
CDR3 protein: CASSSTGTSGGEQYF

J gene: TRBJ1-2
V gene: TRBV19
clone size: NA
CDR3 length: 12
D gene: NA
CDR3 DNA: TGTGCCAGTAGTTCTCAAGGATTCGGCTACACCTTC
CDR3 protein: CASSSQGFGYTF

J gene: TRBJ1-3
V gene: TRBV7-6
clone size: NA
CDR3 length: 14
D gene: NA
CDR3 DNA: TGTGCCAGCAGCTTAAGGGTGAAAGGAAACACCATATATTTT
CDR3 protein: CASSLRVKGNTIYF

J gene: TRBJ2-7
V gene: TRBV5-5
clone size: NA
CDR3 length: 16
D gene: NA
CDR3 DNA: TGTGCCAGCAGCTGGGGGCTCTTGTCGAGCTCCTACGAGCAGTACTTC
CDR3 protein: CASSWGLLSSSYEQYF

J gene: TRBJ2-3
V gene: TRBV30
clone size: NA
CDR3 length: 15
D gene: TRBD2
CDR3 DNA: TGTGCCTGCCTATGGCGGACTAGCGGCACAGATACGCAGTATTTT
CDR3 protein: CACLWRTSGTDTQYF

J gene: TRBJ2-7
V gene: TRBV19
clone size: NA
CDR3 length: 16
D gene: TRBD1
CDR3 DNA: TGTGCCAGTAGTAGCCCCGGGACAGGGGCAACCTACGAGCAGTACTTC
CDR3 protein: CASSSPGTGATYEQYF

J gene: TRBJ2-7
V gene: TRBV6-1
clone size: NA
CDR3 length: 15
D gene: NA
CDR3 DNA: TGTGCCAGCAGTGGGACAGGGAGGGCTGACTACGAGCAGTACTTC
CDR3 protein: CASSGTGRADYEQYF

J gene: TRBJ2-2
V gene: TRBV2
clone size: NA
CDR3 length: 17
D gene: TRBD2
CDR3 DNA: TGTGCCAGCAGGGGACTAGCGGGAGGGAAGAACACCGGGGAGCTGTTTTTT
CDR3 protein: CASRGLAGGKNTGELFF

J gene: TRBJ2-7
V gene: TRBV18
clone size: NA
CDR3 length: 13
D gene: TRBD1
CDR3 DNA: TGTGCCAGCTCACCGGGACAGCAGATGAAGCAGTACTTC
CDR3 protein: CASSPGQQMKQYF

J gene: TRBJ1-1
V gene: TRBV5-1
clone size: NA
CDR3 length: 14
D gene: TRBD1
CDR3 DNA: TGCGCCAGCAGCAAAACGGGACAGGGGGAGCGAGCTTTCTTT
CDR3 protein: CASSKTGQGERAFF

J gene: TRBJ2-2
V gene: TRBV5-1
clone size: NA
CDR3 length: 16
D gene: TRBD2
CDR3 DNA: TGCGCCAGCAGCCATCCGAGCGGGGGCGGCACCGGGGAGCTGTTTTTT
CDR3 protein: CASSHPSGGGTGELFF

J gene: TRBJ2-5
V gene: TRBV6-1
clone size: NA
CDR3 length: 14
D gene: TRBD2
CDR3 DNA: TGTGCCAGCAGGGTGCTAGCGGGGCAAGAGACCCAGTACTTC
CDR3 protein: CASRVLAGQETQYF

J gene: TRBJ1-3
V gene: TRBV28
clone size: NA
CDR3 length: 16
D gene: TRBD1
CDR3 DNA: TGTGCCAGTAAAATCGGAGGACAGGGGGCCGGAAACACCATATATTTT
CDR3 protein: CASKIGGQGAGNTIYF

J gene: TRBJ2-7
V gene: TRBV14
clone size: NA
CDR3 length: 15
D gene: TRBD2
CDR3 DNA: TGTGCCAGCAGCCCCCGACTAGCGGGACGCTACGAGCAGTACTTC
CDR3 protein: CASSPRLAGRYEQYF

J gene: TRBJ2-1
V gene: TRBV4-1
clone size: NA
CDR3 length: 13
D gene: NA
CDR3 DNA: TGCGCCAGCAGCCAAGTTGTGTTCAATGAGCAGTTCTTC
CDR3 protein: CASSQVVFNEQFF

J gene: TRBJ2-7
V gene: TRBV11-2
clone size: NA
CDR3 length: 12
D gene: TRBD2
CDR3 DNA: TGTGCCAGCAGGGCGGGGGGGTACGAGCAGTACTTC
CDR3 protein: CASRAGGYEQYF

J gene: TRBJ2-1
V gene: TRBV7-9
clone size: NA
CDR3 length: 11
D gene: NA
CDR3 DNA: TGTGCCAGCAGCACCTACAATGAGCAGTTCTTC
CDR3 protein: CASSTYNEQFF

J gene: TRBJ2-1
V gene: TRBV9
clone size: once
CDR3 length: 13
D gene: NA
CDR3 DNA: TGTGCCAGCAGCGTAATACAGACCAATGAGCAGTTCTTC
CDR3 protein: CASSVIQTNEQFF

J gene: TRBJ1-1
V gene: TRBV7-9
clone size: NA
CDR3 length: 14
D gene: NA
CDR3 DNA: TGTGCCAGCAGCTTGAGGGGGGGCGGCACTGAAGCTTTCTTT
CDR3 protein: CASSLRGGGTEAFF

J gene: TRBJ1-1
V gene: TRBV7-9
clone size: NA
CDR3 length: 13
D gene: NA
CDR3 DNA: TGTGCCAGCAGCTTAGCGGGCATTACTGAAGCTTTCTTT
CDR3 protein: CASSLAGITEAFF

J gene: TRBJ1-5
V gene: TRBV28
clone size: few
CDR3 length: 14
D gene: TRBD1
CDR3 DNA: TGTGCCAGCAGCCCCCGACAGGGAGGGCAGCCCCAGCATTTT
CDR3 protein: CASSPRQGGQPQHF

J gene: TRBJ1-2
V gene: TRBV7-8
clone size: NA
CDR3 length: 15
D gene: NA
CDR3 DNA: TGTGCCAGCAGCCCTCAACCGGGAACCCCCGATGGCTACACCTTC
CDR3 protein: CASSPQPGTPDGYTF

J gene: TRBJ2-1
V gene: TRBV7-8
clone size: NA
CDR3 length: 17
D gene: TRBD2
CDR3 DNA: TGTGCCAGCAGCTTAGGCGGAGCGGGAAGCTCCTACAATGAGCAGTTCTTC
CDR3 protein: CASSLGGAGSSYNEQFF

J gene: TRBJ2-3
V gene: TRBV4-1
clone size: once
CDR3 length: 13
D gene: NA
CDR3 DNA: TGCGCCAGCAGCCAACTAGTGGCAGATACGCAGTATTTT
CDR3 protein: CASSQLVADTQYF

J gene: TRBJ2-3
V gene: TRBV27
clone size: NA
CDR3 length: 13
D gene: NA
CDR3 DNA: TGTGCCAGCAGTATAAGGACGGGGAACGCGCAGTATTTT
CDR3 protein: CASSIRTGNAQYF